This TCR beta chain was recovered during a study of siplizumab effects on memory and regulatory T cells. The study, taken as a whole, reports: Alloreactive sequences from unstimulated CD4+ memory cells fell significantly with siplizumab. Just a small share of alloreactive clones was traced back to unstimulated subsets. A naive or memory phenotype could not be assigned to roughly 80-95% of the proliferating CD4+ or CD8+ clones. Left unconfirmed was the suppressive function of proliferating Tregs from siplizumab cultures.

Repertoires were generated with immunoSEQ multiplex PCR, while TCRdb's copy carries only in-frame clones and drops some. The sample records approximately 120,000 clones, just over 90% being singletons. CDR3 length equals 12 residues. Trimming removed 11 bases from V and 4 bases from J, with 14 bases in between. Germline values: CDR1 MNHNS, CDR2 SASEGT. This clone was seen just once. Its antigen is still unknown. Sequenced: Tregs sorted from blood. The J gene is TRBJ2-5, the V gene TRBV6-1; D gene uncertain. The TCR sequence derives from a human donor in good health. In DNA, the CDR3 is TGTGCCGCGGCTAGATGGGGAGAGACCCAGTACTTC. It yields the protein CAAARWGETQYF.